These 8 T cell receptor beta chains came from one sample sequenced in a study of human T cells and chemical hapten exposure. Time point defined: patch test 1, 2 weeks after DPC sensitization. Regarding treatment: therapeutic diphenylcyclopropenone sensitization with weekly scalp DPC. Each CDR3 protein is one row after TCRdb ran MiXCR on the RACE reads. Among 180,000 or so distinct CDR3 sequences listed, 20% to 25% were seen once. This material consisted of whole blood, taken in connection with sensitization to the hapten diphenylcyclopropenone (DPC). These receptors originate from a woman in her 50s with alopecia areata. Some clones in this sample may be carry-over from other donors' samples.

This clonotype was counted between two and nine times. The rearrangement uses TRBV12-3 or TRBV12-4 and TRBJ1-2; D perhaps matches TRBD1 (5 bases). The CDR3 sequence is 13 residues long. V shed 3 bases and J shed 4 bases, with 9 bases lying between them. CDR3 sequence: CASSFEGFYGYTF. In DNA form, the CDR3 reads TGTGCCAGCAGTTTCGAGGGGTTCTATGGCTACACCTTC.

This chain links TRBV5-1 with TRBJ2-1; D might be TRBD1 (5 bases). Germline V lookup: CDR1 SGHRS, CDR2 YFSETQ. The V gene lost 0 bases and the J gene lost 6 bases, with 16 bases spanning the gap. The CDR3 loop spans 16 amino acids. The CDR3 region is CASSLAAGLPPNEQFF. The DNA of the CDR3 is TGCGCCAGCAGCTTGGCAGCAGGGCTTCCCCCCAATGAGCAGTTCTTC.

This clonotype appeared a few times. This sequence joins TRBV29-1 and TRBJ2-3; possibly TRBD2 for D (5 bases). V was shortened by 7 bases and J by 2 bases, with 7 bases between the two germline ends. The CDR3 totals 11 residues. Germline V gives CDR1 SQVTM, CDR2 ANQGSEA. The DNA of the CDR3 is TGCAGCGCCCTAGCCACAGATACGCAGTATTTT. It yields the protein CSALATDTQYF.

A few counts support this clonotype. The rearrangement joins TRBV6-5 to TRBJ1-1, with D possibly matching TRBD1 (5 bases). Germline V CDR1 and CDR2: MNHEY, SVGAGI. Trimming left V 0 bases short and J 7 bases short, with 9 bases between. The CDR3 is 13 residues long. The CDR3 coding sequence is TGTGCCAGCAGTTACTCGGGGACCAATGAAGCTTTCTTT. It encodes CASSYSGTNEAFF.

The V call is TRBV18, the J call TRBJ2-2, with 10 bases aligning to TRBD1. V shed 3 bases, J shed 4 bases, and the junction held 2 bases outside the gene matches. The CDR3 loop spans 15 amino acids. The V gene's germline CDR1 is KGHSH and CDR2 LQKENI. CDR3 sequence (DNA): TGTGCCAGCTCACCTTGGACAGGGGGCACCGGGGAGCTGTTTTTT. Residues: CASSPWTGGTGELFF.

This rearrangement joins TRBV3-1 to TRBJ2-7; no clear D. Germline V gives CDR1 LGHDT, CDR2 YNNKEL (reference sequence). Trimming pared 4 bases from V and 3 bases from J, leaving 4 bases between. The CDR3 spans 11 residues. CDR3 coding DNA: TGTGCCAGCAGCCGAATCTACGAGCAGTACTTC. This sequence encodes CASSRIYEQYF.

The chain joins TRBV10-3 to TRBJ1-6; possibly TRBD1 for D (6 bases). Germline values: CDR1 ENHRY, CDR2 SYGVKD. The ends were cut back, 4 bases at V and 7 bases at J, with 8 bases in the middle. CDR3 length: 13 residues. The CDR3 nucleotides are TGTGCCATCAGTGTTCAGGGGAATTCACCCCTCCACTTT. Its translation is CAISVQGNSPLHF.

The rearrangement uses TRBV5-4 and TRBJ1-1; a weak D match, TRBD1 (5 bases). Trimming took off 3 bases at V and 0 bases at J, with 6 bases between the two ends. Germline values: CDR1 SGHNT, CDR2 YYREEE (reference sequence). This CDR3 contains 13 residues. The CDR3 is CASSSDMNTEAFF. The CDR3 nucleotides are TGTGCCAGCAGCTCGGACATGAACACTGAAGCTTTCTTT.